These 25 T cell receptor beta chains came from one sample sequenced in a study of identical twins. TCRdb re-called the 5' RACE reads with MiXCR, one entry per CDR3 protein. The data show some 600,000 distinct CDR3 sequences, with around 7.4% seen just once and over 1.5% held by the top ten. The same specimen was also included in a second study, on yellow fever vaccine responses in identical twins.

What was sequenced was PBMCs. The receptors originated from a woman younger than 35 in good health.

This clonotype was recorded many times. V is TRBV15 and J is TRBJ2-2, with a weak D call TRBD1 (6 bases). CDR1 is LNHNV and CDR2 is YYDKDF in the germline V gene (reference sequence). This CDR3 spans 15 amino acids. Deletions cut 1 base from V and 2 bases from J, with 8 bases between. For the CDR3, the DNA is TGTGCCACCAGCAGAGCGGGACACAACACCGGGGAGCTGTTTTTT. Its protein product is CATSRAGHNTGELFF.

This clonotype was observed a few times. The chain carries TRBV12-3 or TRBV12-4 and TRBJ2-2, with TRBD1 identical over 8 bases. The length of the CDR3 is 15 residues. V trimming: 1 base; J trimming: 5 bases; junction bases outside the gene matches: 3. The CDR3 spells CASSLGTGLTGELFF. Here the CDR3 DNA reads TGTGCCAGCAGTTTAGGGACAGGGCTAACCGGGGAGCTGTTTTTT.

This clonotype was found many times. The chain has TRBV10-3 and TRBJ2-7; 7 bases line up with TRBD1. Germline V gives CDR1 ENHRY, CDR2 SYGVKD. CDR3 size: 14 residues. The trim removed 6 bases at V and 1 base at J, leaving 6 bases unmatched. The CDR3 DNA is TGTGCCATCAGACCCGGGACAGCTTCCTACGAGCAGTACTTC. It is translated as CAIRPGTASYEQYF.

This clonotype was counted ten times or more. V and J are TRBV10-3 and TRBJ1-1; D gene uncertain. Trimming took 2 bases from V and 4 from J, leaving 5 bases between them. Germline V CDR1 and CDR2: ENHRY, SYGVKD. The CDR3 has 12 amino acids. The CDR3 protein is CAISEGSTEAFF. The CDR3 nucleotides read TGTGCCATCAGTGAGGGAAGCACTGAAGCTTTCTTT.

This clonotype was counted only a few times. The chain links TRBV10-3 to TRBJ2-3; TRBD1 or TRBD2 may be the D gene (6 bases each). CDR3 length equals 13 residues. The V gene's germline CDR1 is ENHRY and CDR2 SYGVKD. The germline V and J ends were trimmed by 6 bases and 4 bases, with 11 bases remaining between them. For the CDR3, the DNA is TGTGCCATCAGCGGGGGCGGCGCAGATACGCAGTATTTT. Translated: CAISGGGADTQYF.

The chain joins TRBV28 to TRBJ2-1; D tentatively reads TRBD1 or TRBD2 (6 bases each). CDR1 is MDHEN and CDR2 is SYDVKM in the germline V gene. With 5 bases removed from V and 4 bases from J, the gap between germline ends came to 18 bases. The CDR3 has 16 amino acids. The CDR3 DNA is TGTGCCAGCAGTCGCCAGGAGGGGGGCAGTTACAATGAGCAGTTCTTC. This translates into CASSRQEGGSYNEQFF. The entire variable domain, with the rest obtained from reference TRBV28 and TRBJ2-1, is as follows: DVKVTQSSRYLVKRTGEKVFLECVQDMDHENMFWYRQDPGLGLRLIYFSYDVKMKEKGDIPEGYSVSREKKERFSLILESASTNQTSMYLCASSRQEGGSYNEQFFGPGTRLTVL.

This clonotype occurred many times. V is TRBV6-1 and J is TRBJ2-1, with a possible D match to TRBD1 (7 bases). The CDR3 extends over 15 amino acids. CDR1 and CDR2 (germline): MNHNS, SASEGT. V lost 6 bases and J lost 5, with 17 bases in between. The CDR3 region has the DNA TGTGCCAGCAGCCATCAGGGGGGAAACAACAATGAGCAGTTCTTC. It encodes CASSHQGGNNNEQFF.

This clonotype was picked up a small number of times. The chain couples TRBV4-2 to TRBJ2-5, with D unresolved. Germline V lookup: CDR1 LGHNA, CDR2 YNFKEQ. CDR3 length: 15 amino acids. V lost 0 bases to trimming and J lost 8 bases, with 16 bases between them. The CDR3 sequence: CASSQENYPGVTQYF. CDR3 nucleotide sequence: TGTGCCAGCAGCCAAGAGAATTACCCGGGTGTAACCCAGTACTTC.

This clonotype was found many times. Written as DNA, the CDR3 is TGTGCCAGCAGTCAAGACCCGGGGGGGGCTGAAGCTTTCTTT. Its translation is CASSQDPGGAEAFF. The chain links TRBV12-3 or TRBV12-4 to TRBJ1-1, with D possibly TRBD1 on 5 matching bases. CDR3 length equals 14 residues. With 5 bases removed from V and 6 bases from J, the gap between germline ends came to 16 bases.

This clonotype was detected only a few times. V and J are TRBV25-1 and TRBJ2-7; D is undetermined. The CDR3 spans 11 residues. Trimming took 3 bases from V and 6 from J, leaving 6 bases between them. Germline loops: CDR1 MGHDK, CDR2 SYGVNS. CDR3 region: CASSDLLEQYF. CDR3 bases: TGTGCCAGCAGTGATTTGCTCGAGCAGTACTTC.

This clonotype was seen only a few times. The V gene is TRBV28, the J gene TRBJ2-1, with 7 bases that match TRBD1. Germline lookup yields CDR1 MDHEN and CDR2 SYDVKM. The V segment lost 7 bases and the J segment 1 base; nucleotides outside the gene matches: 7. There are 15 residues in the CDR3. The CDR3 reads CASTNDRVSYNEQFF. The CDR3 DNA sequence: TGTGCCAGCACCAACGACAGGGTGTCCTACAATGAGCAGTTCTTC.

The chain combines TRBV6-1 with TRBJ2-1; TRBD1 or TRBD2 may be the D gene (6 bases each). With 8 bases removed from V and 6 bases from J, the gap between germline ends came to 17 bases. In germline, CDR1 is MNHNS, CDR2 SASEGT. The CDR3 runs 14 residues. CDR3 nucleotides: TGTGCCAGCCGGAGGGGGGAAAGTGGCAATGAGCAGTTCTTC. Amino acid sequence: CASRRGESGNEQFF.

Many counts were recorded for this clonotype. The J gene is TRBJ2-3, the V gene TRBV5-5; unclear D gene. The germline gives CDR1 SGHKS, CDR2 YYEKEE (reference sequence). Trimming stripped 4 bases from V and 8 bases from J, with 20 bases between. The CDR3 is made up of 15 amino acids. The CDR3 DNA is TGTGCCAGCAGCCCCACGTCCCCGTACAGTGGTACGCAGTATTTT. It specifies CASSPTSPYSGTQYF.

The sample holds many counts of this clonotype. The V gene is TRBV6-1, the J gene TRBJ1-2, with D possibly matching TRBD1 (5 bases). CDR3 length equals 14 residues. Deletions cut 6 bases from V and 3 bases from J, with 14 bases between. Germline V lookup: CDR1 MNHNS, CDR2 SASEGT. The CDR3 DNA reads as TGTGCCAGCAGCCTGATCATAGGGGACTATGGCTACACCTTC. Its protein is CASSLIIGDYGYTF.

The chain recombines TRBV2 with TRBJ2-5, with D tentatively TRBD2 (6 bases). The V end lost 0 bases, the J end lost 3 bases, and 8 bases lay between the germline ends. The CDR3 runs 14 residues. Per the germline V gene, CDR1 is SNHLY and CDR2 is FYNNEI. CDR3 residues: CASSEAEREETQYF. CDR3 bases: TGTGCCAGCAGTGAAGCTGAGCGGGAAGAGACCCAGTACTTC.

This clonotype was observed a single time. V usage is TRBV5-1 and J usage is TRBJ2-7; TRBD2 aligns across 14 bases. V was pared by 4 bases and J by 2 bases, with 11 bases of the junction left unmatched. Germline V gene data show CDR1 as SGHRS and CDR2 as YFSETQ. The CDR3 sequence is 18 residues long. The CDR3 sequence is CASSHSKGLAGEPYEQYV. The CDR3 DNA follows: TGCGCCAGCAGCCACAGCAAGGGACTAGCGGGGGAACCCTACGAGCAGTACGTC.

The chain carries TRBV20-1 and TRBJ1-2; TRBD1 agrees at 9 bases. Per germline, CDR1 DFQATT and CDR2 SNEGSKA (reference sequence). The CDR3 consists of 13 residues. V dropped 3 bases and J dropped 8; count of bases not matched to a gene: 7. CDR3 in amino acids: CSASQQGAWGYTF. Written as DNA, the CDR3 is TGCAGTGCTAGCCAACAGGGGGCTTGGGGCTACACCTTC.

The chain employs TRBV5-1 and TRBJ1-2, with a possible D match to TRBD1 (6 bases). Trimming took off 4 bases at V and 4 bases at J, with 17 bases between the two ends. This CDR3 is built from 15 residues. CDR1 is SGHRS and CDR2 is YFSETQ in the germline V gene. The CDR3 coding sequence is TGCGCCAGCAGCCTAACTACAGGGAGCGGCTATGGCTACACCTTC. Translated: CASSLTTGSGYGYTF.

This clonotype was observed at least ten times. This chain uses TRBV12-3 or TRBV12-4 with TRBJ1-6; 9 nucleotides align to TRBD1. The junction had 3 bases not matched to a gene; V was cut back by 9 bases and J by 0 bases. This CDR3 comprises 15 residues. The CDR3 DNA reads TGTGCCAGTTGGGACAGGGACTCCTATAATTCACCCCTCCACTTT. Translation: CASWDRDSYNSPLHF.

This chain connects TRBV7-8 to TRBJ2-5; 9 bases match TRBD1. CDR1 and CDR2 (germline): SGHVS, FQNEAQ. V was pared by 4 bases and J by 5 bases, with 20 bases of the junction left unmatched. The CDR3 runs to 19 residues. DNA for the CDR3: TGTGCCAGCAGCTCGGGCATTCGGGACAGGGAATTAAGAGGGGAGACCCAGTACTTC. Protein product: CASSSGIRDRELRGETQYF.

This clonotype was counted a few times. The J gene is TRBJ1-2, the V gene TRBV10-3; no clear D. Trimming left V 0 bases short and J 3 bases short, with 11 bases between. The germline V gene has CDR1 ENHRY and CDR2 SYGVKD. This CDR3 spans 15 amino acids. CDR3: CAISESEVADYGYTF. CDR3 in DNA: TGTGCCATCAGTGAGTCGGAAGTTGCGGACTATGGCTACACCTTC.

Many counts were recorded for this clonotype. CDR3: CSAREGRGGETQYF. CDR3 DNA: TGCAGTGCTAGAGAGGGTCGAGGGGGAGAGACCCAGTACTTC. The V gene is TRBV20-1, the J gene TRBJ2-5; tentatively, D is TRBD1 (6 bases). CDR3 length: 14 residues. Germline CDR1 DFQATT, CDR2 SNEGSKA (reference sequence). Trimming cost V 0 bases and J 4 bases, with 12 bases left between them.

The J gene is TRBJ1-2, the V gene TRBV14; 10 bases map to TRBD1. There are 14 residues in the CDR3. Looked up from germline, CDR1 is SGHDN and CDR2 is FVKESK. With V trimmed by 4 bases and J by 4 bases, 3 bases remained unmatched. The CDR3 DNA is TGTGCCAGCAGCCGGGACAGGGGCCCCTATGGCTACACCTTC. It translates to CASSRDRGPYGYTF. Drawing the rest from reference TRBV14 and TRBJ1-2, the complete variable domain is EAGVTQFPSHSVIEKGQTVTLRCDPISGHDNLYWYRRVMGKEIKFLLHFVKESKQDESGMPNNRFLAERTGGTYSTLKVQPAELEDSGVYFCASSRDRGPYGYTFGSGTRLTVV.

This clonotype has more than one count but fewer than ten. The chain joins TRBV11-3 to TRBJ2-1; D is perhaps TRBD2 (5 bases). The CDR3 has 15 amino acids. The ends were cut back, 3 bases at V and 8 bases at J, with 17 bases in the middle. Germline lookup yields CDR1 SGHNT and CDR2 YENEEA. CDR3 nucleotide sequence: TGTGCCAGCAGCTTGTTGGTGGGTAGCGAGGATGAGCAGTTCTTC. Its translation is CASSLLVGSEDEQFF.

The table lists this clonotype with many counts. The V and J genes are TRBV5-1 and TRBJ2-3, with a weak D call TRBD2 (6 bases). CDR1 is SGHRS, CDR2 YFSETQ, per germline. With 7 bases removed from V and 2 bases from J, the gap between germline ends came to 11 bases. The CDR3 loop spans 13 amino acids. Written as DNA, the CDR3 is TGCGCCAGCGGGGGGTCGCTCACAGATACGCAGTATTTT. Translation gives CASGGSLTDTQYF.